The rows below give T cell receptor beta chains drawn from one sample of a study of cytomegalovirus exposure and HLA in healthy donors. Sequencing was performed with immunoSEQ multiplex PCR; in TCRdb, only in-frame clones are kept and a portion is missing. Here the sample spans more than 95,000 clones, around 89% being singletons. Material: PBMCs. These receptors all stem from a man aged 18 to 29 in good health and CMV-seronegative. Each CDR3 is given with its conserved first and last residue. A D gene is named only where the DNA matches it firmly. Size tells how often a clone was seen (once, few, many) or the class of an expanded clone, and some rows leave it out.

j_gene,v_gene,d_gene,abundance,len,CDR3aa,CDR3nt
TRBJ1-1,TRBV5-1,TRBD1,.,13,CASGQGANTEAFF,TGCGCCAGCGGTCAGGGGGCCAACACTGAAGCTTTCTTT
TRBJ1-1,TRBV29-1,TRBD1,.,14,CSVRLRDRNTEAFF,TGCAGCGTTCGACTACGGGACAGAAACACTGAAGCTTTCTTT
TRBJ2-7,TRBV5-8,TRBD2,.,13,CASSRGGLNEQYF,TGTGCCAGCAGCCGGGGGGGTTTGAACGAGCAGTACTTC
TRBJ1-5,TRBV5-8,.,few,13,CASTWGGNQPQHF,TGTGCCAGCACCTGGGGAGGCAATCAGCCCCAGCATTTT
TRBJ2-1,TRBV10-1,TRBD2,.,12,CASSGGGDAQFF,TGCGCCAGCAGTGGCGGGGGGGACGCACAGTTCTTC
TRBJ2-7,TRBV29-1,TRBD1,.,15,CSVTNRDRATYEQYF,TGCAGCGTTACGAACCGGGACAGGGCCACCTACGAGCAGTACTTC
TRBJ1-3,TRBV6-5,TRBD1,few,14,CASSSTGGRNTIYF,TGTGCCAGCAGTTCTACAGGGGGCCGAAACACCATATATTTT
TRBJ1-1,TRBV11-3,TRBD1,.,17,CASSPLIRGPRNTEAFF,TGTGCCAGCAGCCCCCTTATCAGGGGGCCGAGGAACACTGAAGCTTTCTTT
TRBJ2-1,TRBV15,TRBD1,.,16,CATRNRTGRSYNEQFF,TGTGCCACCAGGAACAGGACAGGGCGATCCTACAATGAGCAGTTCTTC
TRBJ1-2,TRBV2,.,few,12,CASSEAREGYTF,TGTGCCAGCAGTGAAGCAAGGGAGGGCTACACCTTC
TRBJ2-7,TRBV6-5,.,once,14,CASSPQAGVYEQYF,TGTGCCAGCAGCCCCCAAGCAGGGGTCTACGAGCAGTACTTC
TRBJ2-3,TRBV13,TRBD2,.,16,CASSFQRGIDTDTQYF,TGTGCCAGCAGCTTCCAGCGGGGGATAGATACAGATACGCAGTATTTT
TRBJ2-7,TRBV27,.,.,14,CASSDTQGTQEQYF,TGTGCCAGCAGCGACACCCAGGGCACTCAAGAGCAGTACTTC
TRBJ2-1,TRBV4-1,.,.,12,CASSQQNNEQFF,TGCGCCAGCAGCCAACAGAACAATGAGCAGTTCTTC
TRBJ2-7,TRBV19,TRBD1,.,17,CASSTDSRQGSSYEQYF,TGTGCCAGTAGCACAGACTCCCGACAGGGATCCTCCTACGAGCAGTACTTC
TRBJ2-1,TRBV11-3,.,.,17,CASSSLRGQFGDNEQFF,TGTGCCAGCAGCTCCCTAAGGGGTCAGTTTGGGGACAATGAGCAGTTCTTC
TRBJ2-7,TRBV7-8,TRBD1,.,17,CASSLLSWTGSTYEQYF,TGTGCCAGCAGCTTATTAAGTTGGACAGGGAGTACCTACGAGCAGTACTTC
TRBJ1-2,TRBV2,.,.,13,CASRLGGNYGYTF,TGTGCCAGTAGATTGGGAGGTAACTATGGCTACACCTTC
TRBJ1-1,TRBV6-1,.,.,15,CASSAQQAANTEAFF,TGTGCCAGCAGTGCACAACAGGCGGCGAACACTGAAGCTTTCTTT
TRBJ2-1,TRBV5-6,.,.,14,CASSLRQPHNEQFF,TGTGCCAGCAGCTTGAGACAGCCACACAATGAGCAGTTCTTC
TRBJ2-1,TRBV5-4,TRBD2,.,15,CASSKGLAGDNEQFF,TGTGCCAGCAGCAAGGGACTAGCGGGGGACAATGAGCAGTTCTTC
TRBJ2-7,TRBV10-3,.,.,12,CAISESFYEQYF,TGTGCCATCAGTGAGTCCTTCTACGAGCAGTACTTC
TRBJ1-5,TRBV6-1,TRBD1,.,15,CASSEEGTGAQPQHF,TGTGCCAGCAGTGAAGAGGGAACAGGGGCTCAGCCCCAGCATTTT
TRBJ1-2,TRBV19,.,.,13,CASSATGTDGYTF,TGTGCCAGTAGTGCCACAGGGACCGATGGCTACACCTTC